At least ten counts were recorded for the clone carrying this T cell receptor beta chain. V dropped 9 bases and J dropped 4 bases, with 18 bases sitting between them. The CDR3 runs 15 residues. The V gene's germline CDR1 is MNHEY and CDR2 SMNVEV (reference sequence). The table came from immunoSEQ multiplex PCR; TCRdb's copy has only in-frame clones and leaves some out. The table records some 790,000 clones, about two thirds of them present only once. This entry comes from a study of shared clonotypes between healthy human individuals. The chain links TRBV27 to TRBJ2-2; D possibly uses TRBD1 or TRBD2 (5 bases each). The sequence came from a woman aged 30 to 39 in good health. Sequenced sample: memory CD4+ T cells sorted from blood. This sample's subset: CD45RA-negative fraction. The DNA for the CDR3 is TGTGCCAGACTCCCCTGTGAGGGGACCACCGGGGAGCTGTTTTTT. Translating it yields CARLPCEGTTGELFF.